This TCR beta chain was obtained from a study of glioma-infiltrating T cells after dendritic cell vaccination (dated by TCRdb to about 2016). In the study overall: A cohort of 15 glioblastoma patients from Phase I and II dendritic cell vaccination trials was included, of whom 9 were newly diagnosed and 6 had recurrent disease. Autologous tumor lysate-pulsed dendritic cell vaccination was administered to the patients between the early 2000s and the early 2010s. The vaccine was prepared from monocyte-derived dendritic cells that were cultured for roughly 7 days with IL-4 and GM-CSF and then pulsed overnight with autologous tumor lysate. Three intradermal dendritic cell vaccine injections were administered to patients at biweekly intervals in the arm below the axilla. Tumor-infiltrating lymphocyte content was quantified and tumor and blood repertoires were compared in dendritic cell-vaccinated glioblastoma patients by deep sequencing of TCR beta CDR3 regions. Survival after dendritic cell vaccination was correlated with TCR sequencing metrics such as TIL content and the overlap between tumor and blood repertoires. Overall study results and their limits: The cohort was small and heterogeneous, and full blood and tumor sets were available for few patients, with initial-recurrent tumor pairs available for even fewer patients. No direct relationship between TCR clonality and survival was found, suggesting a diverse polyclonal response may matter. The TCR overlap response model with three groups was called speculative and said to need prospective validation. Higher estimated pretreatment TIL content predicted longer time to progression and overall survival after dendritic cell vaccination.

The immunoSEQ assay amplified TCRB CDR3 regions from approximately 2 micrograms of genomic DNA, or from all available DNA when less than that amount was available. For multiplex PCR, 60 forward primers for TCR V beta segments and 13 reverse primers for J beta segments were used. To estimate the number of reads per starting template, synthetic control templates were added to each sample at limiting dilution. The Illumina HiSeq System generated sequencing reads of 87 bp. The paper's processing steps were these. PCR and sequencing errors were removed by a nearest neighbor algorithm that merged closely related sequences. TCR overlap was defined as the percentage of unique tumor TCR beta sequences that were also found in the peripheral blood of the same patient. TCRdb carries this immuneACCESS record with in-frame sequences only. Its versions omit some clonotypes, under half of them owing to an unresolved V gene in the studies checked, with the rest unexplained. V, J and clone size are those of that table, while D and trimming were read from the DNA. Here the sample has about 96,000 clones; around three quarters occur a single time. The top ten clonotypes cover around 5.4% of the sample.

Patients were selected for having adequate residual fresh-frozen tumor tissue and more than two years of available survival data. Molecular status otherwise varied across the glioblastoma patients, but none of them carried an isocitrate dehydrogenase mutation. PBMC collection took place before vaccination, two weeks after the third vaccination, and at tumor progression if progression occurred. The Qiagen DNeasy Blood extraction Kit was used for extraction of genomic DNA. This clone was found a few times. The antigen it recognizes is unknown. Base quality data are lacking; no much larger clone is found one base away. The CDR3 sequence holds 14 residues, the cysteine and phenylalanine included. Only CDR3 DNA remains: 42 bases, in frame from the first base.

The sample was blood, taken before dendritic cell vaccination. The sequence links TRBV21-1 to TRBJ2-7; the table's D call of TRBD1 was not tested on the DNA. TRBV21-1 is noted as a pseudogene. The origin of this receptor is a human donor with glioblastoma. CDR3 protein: CASSKANRRYEQYF. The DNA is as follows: TGTGCCAGCAGCAAAGCTAACAGGCGCTACGAGCAGTACTTC.